The 8 T cell receptor beta chains below all came from one sample that was sequenced in a study of T cells in Graves' hyperthyroidism and ophthalmopathy. Regions amplified from RNA transcripts were the TCR beta CDR3 regions. The study used the HTBI primer set for a first-round RT-PCR of the TCR CDR3. MiXCR, run by TCRdb on the multiplex PCR reads, gives a single entry per CDR3 protein. The sample lists a few hundred thousand distinct CDR3 sequences, about a sixth occurring once. Sequenced input: blood. Source of these receptors: a woman aged 18-35 years with Graves' hyperthyroidism.

The chain employs TRBV29-1 and TRBJ1-2, with 8 bases that match TRBD1. The germline gives CDR1 SQVTM, CDR2 ANQGSEA. CDR3 size: 13 residues. J was trimmed by 9 bases and V by 5 bases; bases with no gene match: 11. CDR3 in DNA: TGCAGCGTTAAATGGACAGGGAGGTATAGCTACACCTTC. It specifies CSVKWTGRYSYTF.

This clonotype was seen a handful of times. This may arise from a read error, as a much more abundant clone is one base away. The V and J genes are TRBV3-1 and TRBJ1-1, with no clear D. Germline V gene lookup returns CDR1 LGHDT and CDR2 YNNKEL (reference sequence). The CDR3 spans 12 residues. Trimming pared 3 bases from V and 6 bases from J, leaving 8 bases between. The CDR3 coding sequence is TGTGCCAGCAGCCAGACAAGGGCTGAAGCTTTCTTT. Amino acids: CASSQTRAEAFF.

Only a few counts were recorded for this clonotype. V usage is TRBV12-3 or TRBV12-4 and J usage is TRBJ2-7; D is undetermined. V was trimmed by 2 bases and J by 3 bases, leaving 8 bases between them. The length of the CDR3 is 13 residues. The CDR3 bases are TGTGCCAGCAGTTTATGGGCCAACTACGAGCAGTACTTC. This codes for CASSLWANYEQYF.

This clonotype has more than one count but fewer than ten. The chain combines TRBV29-1 with TRBJ2-3; D may be TRBD2 (6 bases). V dropped 7 bases and J dropped 6 bases, with 17 bases sitting between them. The CDR3 is 13 residues long. The V gene's germline CDR1 is SQVTM and CDR2 ANQGSEA. The chain's CDR3 is CSGCTEGWDTQYF. The DNA for the CDR3 is TGCAGCGGTTGCACGGAGGGGTGGGATACGCAGTATTTT.

In its sample, this clonotype was seen many times. This chain connects TRBV11-2 to TRBJ2-7; 9 nucleotides align to TRBD2. The V segment lost 0 bases and the J segment 4 bases; nucleotides outside the gene matches: 10. Germline loops: CDR1 SGHAT, CDR2 FQNNGV. This CDR3 spans 17 amino acids. The CDR3, as DNA: TGTGCCAGCAGCTTAGAGTATTTGGTAGCGGGAGTTTACGAGCAGTACTTC. It encodes CASSLEYLVAGVYEQYF. The whole variable domain, filled in from reference TRBV11-2 and TRBJ2-7, reads EAGVAQSPRYKIIEKRQSVAFWCNPISGHATLYWYQQILGQGPKLLIQFQNNGVVDDSQLPKDRFSAERLKGVDSTLKIQPAKLEDSAVYLCASSLEYLVAGVYEQYFGPGTRLTVT.

About this clonotype itself: A clone one base away is much larger, so this may be a read error. V usage is TRBV2 and J usage is TRBJ2-5; 9 bases fit TRBD2. The CDR3 is 15 residues long. Germline CDR1 is SNHLY and CDR2 is FYNNEI. V gave up 3 bases and J gave up 5 bases; unmatched junction bases: 7. CDR3 in amino acids: CASSDGSSGTETQYF. Here the CDR3 DNA reads TGTGCCAGCAGTGATGGGTCTAGCGGGACGGAGACCCAGTACTTC. Using reference TRBV2 and TRBJ2-5 for the parts outside the CDR3, the full variable domain is EPEVTQTPSHQVTQMGQEVILRCVPISNHLYFYWYRQILGQKVEFLVSFYNNEISEKSEIFDDQFSVERPDGSNFTLKIRSTKLEDSAMYFCASSDGSSGTETQYFGPGTRLLVL.

This clonotype was detected a few times. This chain connects TRBV28 to TRBJ1-3; 9 bases are a match to TRBD1. The CDR3 loop spans 16 amino acids. The germline V gene encodes CDR1 MDHEN and CDR2 SYDVKM. V was pared by 4 bases and J by 4 bases, with 8 bases of the junction left unmatched. CDR3 coding DNA: TGTGCCAGCAGTTCGACAGGGGGTCCGTCGGGAAACACCATATATTTT. It codes for CASSSTGGPSGNTIYF.

This clonotype was seen only a few times. The rearrangement uses TRBV27 and TRBJ2-5; possible D gene TRBD1, 6 bases. This CDR3 region has 17 residues. V lost 4 bases, J lost 1 base, and 19 bases lay in between. Germline CDR1 MNHEY, CDR2 SMNVEV (reference sequence). CDR3: CASSSQETGILQETQYF. In DNA, the CDR3 is TGTGCCAGCAGTTCCCAGGAAACAGGGATCCTCCAAGAGACCCAGTACTTC.